Following are 13 T cell receptor beta chains from one sample sequenced in a study of blood T cell repertoires in COVID-19. Produced via immunoSEQ multiplex PCR; TCRdb's table is partial and in-frame only. The sample includes around 64,000 clones, over 75% of them seen just once. Material: peripheral blood. Receptors were obtained from a man in his fifties or sixties with active COVID-19.

This chain uses TRBV7-3 with TRBJ2-2, with a tentative D call TRBD2 (7 bases). The CDR3 loop spans 15 amino acids. V lost 9 bases to trimming and J lost 4 bases, with 18 bases between them. Per the germline V gene, CDR1 is SGHTA and CDR2 is FQGTGA. The CDR3 region has the DNA TGTGCCAGTTCCCGAGGGGGGAGGGGCACCGGGGAGCTGTTTTTT. Translating gives CASSRGGRGTGELFF. Full variable domain (rest looked up from reference TRBV7-3 and TRBJ2-2): GAGVSQTPSNKVTEKGKYVELRCDPISGHTALYWYRQSLGQGPEFLIYFQGTGAADDSGLPNDRFFAVRPEGSVSTLKIQRTERGDSAVYLCASSRGGRGTGELFFGEGSRLTVL.

This clone was observed once. The V gene is TRBV5-1, the J gene TRBJ2-2, with 7 bases aligning to TRBD1. Germline V gene data show CDR1 as SGHRS and CDR2 as YFSETQ. Trimming removed 4 bases from V and 0 bases from J; junction bases left unmatched: 6. The length of the CDR3 is 16 residues. The DNA for the CDR3 is TGCGCCAGCAGCGAGACCGGGACAGCGAACACCGGGGAGCTGTTTTTT. The encoded protein is CASSETGTANTGELFF.

This clone was recorded only once. At one boundary the junction diverges from the germline segment, which might be a read error. This chain uses TRBV2 with TRBJ2-1; TRBD2 might be the D (7 bases). Germline CDR1 SNHLY, CDR2 FYNNEI. CDR3 length: 13 residues. CDR3 in amino acids: CASSGLAVTQGIF. The CDR3 DNA reads TGTGCCAGCAGTGGGCTAGCGGTAACGCAGGGGATCTTC.

The rearrangement links TRBV7-3 to TRBJ2-3, with 11 bases identical to TRBD2. V dropped 5 bases and J dropped 1; count of bases not matched to a gene: 2. CDR3 length: 15 residues. Germline loops: CDR1 SGHTA, CDR2 FQGTGA. CDR3 nucleotide sequence: TGTGCCAGCAGCATACTAGCGGGGGGCACAGATACGCAGTATTTT. It specifies CASSILAGGTDTQYF. The variable domain in full, with the rest retrieved from reference TRBV7-3 and TRBJ2-3, is GAGVSQTPSNKVTEKGKYVELRCDPISGHTALYWYRQSLGQGPEFLIYFQGTGAADDSGLPNDRFFAVRPEGSVSTLKIQRTERGDSAVYLCASSILAGGTDTQYFGPGTRLTVL.

This rearrangement joins TRBV9 to TRBJ1-6; 10 bases agree with TRBD1. Germline trimming cut 4 bases from V and 4 bases from J; bases unmatched to any gene: 5. CDR3 length: 16 residues. Germline V gene sequence: CDR1 SGDLS, CDR2 YYNGEE. The DNA for the CDR3 is TGTGCCAGCAGCACCCCGGGACAGGGGTATAATTCACCCCTCCACTTT. It yields the protein CASSTPGQGYNSPLHF.

The J gene is TRBJ1-1, the V gene TRBV29-1; no clear D gene. Germline CDR1 and CDR2: SQVTM and ANQGSEA. This CDR3 has 12 residues. The germline V and J ends were trimmed by 2 bases and 1 base, with 5 bases remaining between them. CDR3 sequence (DNA): TGCAGCGTTGAATCCGGGAACACTGAAGCTTTCTTT. Encoded protein: CSVESGNTEAFF.

This sequence joins TRBV6-5 and TRBJ1-1; perhaps TRBD1 as D (6 bases). The CDR3 consists of 15 residues. Trimming cost V 6 bases and J 3 bases, with 17 bases left between them. Germline lookup yields CDR1 MNHEY and CDR2 SVGAGI. The CDR3 DNA reads TGTGCCAGCAGCTTCTTGGGGGCAGAGTACACTGAAGCTTTCTTT. Protein sequence: CASSFLGAEYTEAFF.

The J gene is TRBJ1-1, the V gene TRBV28, with D possibly TRBD1 on 6 matching bases. This CDR3 is 14 amino acids long. V was clipped by 6 bases and J by 4 bases, with 15 bases between them. The germline CDR1 and CDR2 sequences are MDHEN and SYDVKM. CDR3 nucleotide sequence: TGTGCCAGCAGGGACTCAGGGGATTTCACTGAAGCTTTCTTT. Translation: CASRDSGDFTEAFF.

This clone was observed a handful of times. The chain combines TRBV4-1 with TRBJ2-7, with D possibly TRBD1 on 6 matching bases. Germline CDR1 reads MGHRA; CDR2 reads YSYEKL. This CDR3 is built from 14 residues. V lost 1 base and J lost 2, with 9 bases in between. In DNA form, the CDR3 reads TGCGCCAGCAGCCAAGGGCAGGGGACCTACGAGCAGTACTTC. Encoded protein: CASSQGQGTYEQYF.

V and J are TRBV18 and TRBJ2-5, with D tentatively TRBD2 (5 bases). The V gene lost 1 base and the J gene lost 5 bases, with 14 bases spanning the gap. CDR1 and CDR2 (germline): KGHSH, LQKENI. This CDR3 is 15 amino acids long. The CDR3 nucleotides are TGTGCCAGCTCACCACTCCCGGGGTCGTGGGAGACCCAGTACTTC. This gives the protein CASSPLPGSWETQYF.

This clone was seen only a few times. This chain connects TRBV5-1 to TRBJ1-5, with a possible D match to TRBD1 (6 bases). V was cut by 4 bases and J by 5 bases, with 16 bases left in between. There are 15 residues in the CDR3. The germline gives CDR1 SGHRS, CDR2 YFSETQ. The CDR3 spells CASSPAGESHQPQHF. CDR3 DNA sequence: TGCGCCAGCAGCCCGGCAGGGGAGAGTCATCAGCCCCAGCATTTT. Together with reference TRBV5-1 and TRBJ1-5, the CDR3 gives the full variable domain: KAGVTQTPRYLIKTRGQQVTLSCSPISGHRSVSWYQQTPGQGLQFLFEYFSETQRNKGNFPGRFSGRQFSNSRSEMNVSTLELGDSALYLCASSPAGESHQPQHFGDGTRLSIL.

The V and J genes are TRBV19 and TRBJ1-5; the match to TRBD1 covers 9 bases. V dropped 4 bases and J dropped 7; count of bases not matched to a gene: 11. This CDR3 contains 16 residues. Germline V gene data show CDR1 as LNHDA and CDR2 as SQIVND (reference sequence). The CDR3 sequence: CASSTLTGGSWQPQHF. Written as DNA, the CDR3 is TGTGCCAGTAGTACCCTGACAGGGGGTTCCTGGCAGCCCCAGCATTTT. Filled out from reference TRBV19 and TRBJ1-5, the complete variable domain reads DGGITQSPKYLFRKEGQNVTLSCEQNLNHDAMYWYRQDPGQGLRLIYYSQIVNDFQKGDIAEGYSVSREKKESFPLTVTSAQKNPTAFYLCASSTLTGGSWQPQHFGDGTRLSIL.

This clone was counted a single time. This chain uses TRBV7-2 with TRBJ2-5, with a possible D match to TRBD2 (7 bases). In germline, CDR1 is SGHTA, CDR2 FQGNSA. V was clipped by 5 bases and J by 4 bases, with 17 bases between them. This CDR3 is built from 15 residues. In DNA form, the CDR3 reads TGTGCCAGCAGCCTACGAACAGGGAGGGGAGAGACCCAGTACTTC. It yields the protein CASSLRTGRGETQYF. Filled out from reference TRBV7-2 and TRBJ2-5, the complete variable domain reads GAGVSQSPSNKVTEKGKDVELRCDPISGHTALYWYRQSLGQGLEFLIYFQGNSAPDKSGLPSDRFSAERTGGSVSTLTIQRTQQEDSAVYLCASSLRTGRGETQYFGPGTRLLVL.